Detailed here is one TCR beta chain. Its antigen is currently unknown. These data belong to a study of cytomegalovirus exposure and HLA in healthy donors. Amplification used 60 Vbeta primers and 13 Jbeta primers. Clones were read by immunoSEQ multiplex PCR, and TCRdb kept only the in-frame ones, dropping some. Of around 130,000 clones listed, roughly 84% are singletons. Findings and limits, study-wide: An analysis was carried out later, and it reportedly showed fewer N-insertions in an Asian-associated ancestry cluster than the 666-donor mean.

The source material was PBMCs. This TCR came from a boy between 10 and 17 years old in good health and CMV-seronegative.

The CDR3, as DNA: TGCACCAGCAGCCAAGTCTGCGGGGGGGCCGGCGAGCAGTACTTC. Its protein is CTSSQVCGGAGEQYF. This chain joins TRBV1 and TRBJ2-7; TRBD2 was called by the table and not checked on the DNA. TRBV1 is an annotated pseudogene. This CDR3 has 15 residues.